The next 27 T cell receptor beta chains were all read from a single sample in a study of blood T cell repertoires in COVID-19. The method was immunoSEQ multiplex PCR; TCRdb's version includes in-frame clones alone and lacks a portion of them. The sample holds approximately 110,000 clones, about two thirds seen once. The sample taken for sequencing was peripheral blood. The origin of the receptors is a human donor with acute or convalescent COVID-19. The donor label of this sample is uncertain.

The chain combines TRBV27 with TRBJ2-2; D call uncertain. Trimming removed 0 bases from V and 2 bases from J, with 10 bases in between. The CDR3 has 16 residues. CDR1 is MNHEY, CDR2 SMNVEV, per germline (reference sequence). The CDR3 nucleotides read TGTGCCAGCAGTTTATCGTCCGGGTTAAACACCGGGGAGCTGTTTTTT. This sequence encodes CASSLSSGLNTGELFF.

The chain recombines TRBV24-1 with TRBJ1-2, with D uncertain. Germline values: CDR1 KGHDR, CDR2 SFDVKD. This CDR3 has 14 residues. Deletions cut 4 bases from V and 5 bases from J, with 13 bases between. DNA of the CDR3: TGTGCCACCAGTGACTCCGGGAGCCAATATGGCTACACCTTC. Its translation is CATSDSGSQYGYTF.

J is TRBJ1-2 and V is TRBV6-1, with 8 bases aligning to TRBD1. Per the germline V gene, CDR1 is MNHNS and CDR2 is SASEGT. This CDR3 spans 15 amino acids. V shed 3 bases and J 3 bases; nucleotides not matched to a gene: 6. DNA of the CDR3: TGTGCCAGCAGTGACCCAGGGGGCTGGGACTATGGCTACACCTTC. Amino acids: CASSDPGGWDYGYTF.

The rearrangement joins TRBV7-6 to TRBJ1-5, with D possibly being TRBD1 (6 bases). CDR3 length: 15 residues. V lost 0 bases to trimming and J lost 4 bases, with 10 bases between them. Germline V gives CDR1 SGHVS, CDR2 FNYEAQ. The CDR3 is CASSLAGHGNQPQHF. CDR3 nucleotides: TGTGCCAGCAGCTTAGCGGGACACGGGAATCAGCCCCAGCATTTT.

The chain carries TRBV28 and TRBJ2-6; D possibly corresponds to TRBD1 (6 bases). The CDR3 runs to 14 residues. Germline lookup yields CDR1 MDHEN and CDR2 SYDVKM. The ends were cut back, 5 bases at V and 4 bases at J, with 9 bases in the middle. As DNA, the CDR3 is TGTGCCAGCAGTACAGGGTCGGGGGCCAACGTCCTGACTTTC. This translates into CASSTGSGANVLTF.

This clone was seen only once. Within the sample, other DNA sequences also encode this same CDR3. This chain joins TRBV19 and TRBJ1-5; unclear D gene. In germline, CDR1 is LNHDA, CDR2 SQIVND (reference sequence). V was cut by 7 bases and J by 7 bases, with 14 bases left in between. The CDR3 has 13 amino acids. Here the CDR3 DNA reads TGTGCCAGTACCCGCGAGGCGGGCCAGCCCCAGCATTTT. Protein product: CASTREAGQPQHF. Based on the CDR3 plus reference TRBV19 and TRBJ1-5, the full variable domain is DGGITQSPKYLFRKEGQNVTLSCEQNLNHDAMYWYRQDPGQGLRLIYYSQIVNDFQKGDIAEGYSVSREKKESFPLTVTSAQKNPTAFYLCASTREAGQPQHFGDGTRLSIL.

This clone turned up a few times. This chain joins TRBV6-5 and TRBJ2-3; 7 bases are shared with TRBD1. After removal of 7 bases from V and 8 bases from J, the junction contained 9 bases not matched to a gene. Germline CDR1 and CDR2: MNHEY and SVGAGI. CDR3 length: 13 residues. CDR3 loop: CASTGQAGGTQYF. The CDR3 nucleotides read TGTGCCAGCACTGGACAGGCTGGAGGTACGCAGTATTTT.

V gene TRBV25-1 combines with J gene TRBJ1-2; D perhaps matches TRBD1 (6 bases). The germline V gene has CDR1 MGHDK and CDR2 SYGVNS. The CDR3 contains 16 residues. V was pared by 3 bases and J by 4 bases, with 18 bases between. In DNA form, the CDR3 reads TGTGCCAGCAGTGACCCAGGGGCCCCGCGCGGCTATGGCTACACCTTC. It codes for CASSDPGAPRGYGYTF.

The chain has TRBV19 and TRBJ2-1; TRBD2 is a possible D gene (6 bases). The CDR3 loop spans 16 amino acids. The ends were cut back, 5 bases at V and 9 bases at J, with 23 bases in the middle. Germline-derived CDR1 and CDR2 are LNHDA and SQIVND (reference sequence). The CDR3 protein is CASSASGGTRRREQFF. Here the CDR3 DNA reads TGTGCCAGTAGTGCCTCCGGCGGGACCCGGCGTCGTGAGCAGTTCTTC.

V and J are TRBV19 and TRBJ1-3, with D tentatively TRBD1 (5 bases). The V gene lost 7 bases and the J gene lost 1 base, with 11 bases spanning the gap. Germline CDR1 and CDR2: LNHDA and SQIVND (reference sequence). This CDR3 region has 14 residues. The CDR3 is CASTHGGSGNTIYF. The CDR3 DNA reads as TGTGCCAGTACCCACGGGGGATCTGGAAACACCATATATTTT.

The chain joins TRBV21-1 to TRBJ2-2; TRBD2 reflects the table's D call only, with no check against the DNA. TRBV21-1 is an annotated pseudogene. The CDR3 has 15 amino acids. This CDR3 reads CARRRGIPVGGELFF. The CDR3 DNA is TGTGCCAGGCGACGGGGAATCCCCGTGGGCGGGGAGCTGTTTTTT.

The J gene is TRBJ1-4, the V gene TRBV5-5; no clear D. CDR3 length: 16 amino acids. Germline V gene sequence: CDR1 SGHKS, CDR2 YYEKEE (reference sequence). V dropped 4 bases and J dropped 0 bases, with 13 bases sitting between them. The CDR3 region is CASSPMQSATNEKLFF. The CDR3 DNA sequence: TGTGCCAGCAGCCCCATGCAGTCTGCAACTAATGAAAAACTGTTTTTT.

The chain is built from TRBV27 and TRBJ2-5; D ambiguous. V was pared by 0 bases and J by 4 bases, with 6 bases between. Looked up from germline, CDR1 is MNHEY and CDR2 is SMNVEV (reference sequence). The CDR3 consists of 13 residues. CDR3 protein: CASSLSFGETQYF. In nucleotides, the CDR3 is TGTGCCAGCAGTTTATCTTTCGGAGAGACCCAGTACTTC.

The chain links TRBV6-6 to TRBJ2-5; 7 bases match TRBD1. Germline CDR1 MNHNY, CDR2 SVGAGI (reference sequence). The junction had 9 bases not matched to a gene; V was cut back by 4 bases and J by 10 bases. The CDR3 has 13 amino acids. CDR3 nucleotides: TGTGCCAGCAGTTCCACGGGGACAGCGAACCAGTACTTC. This encodes CASSSTGTANQYF.

This clone was seen more than once but under ten times. This sequence joins TRBV3-1 (or the pseudogene TRBV3-2) and TRBJ2-2; possibly TRBD2 for D (5 bases). The CDR3 contains 13 residues. V was shortened by 6 bases and J by 1 base, with 6 bases between the two germline ends. The germline V gene encodes CDR1 LGHDT and CDR2 YNNKEL (reference sequence). The CDR3 here is CASREENTGELFF. CDR3 nucleotide sequence: TGTGCCAGCAGGGAGGAGAACACCGGGGAGCTGTTTTTT.

The chain is built from TRBV6-1 and TRBJ1-5, with D perhaps TRBD1 (6 bases). This CDR3 has 17 amino acids. Germline V gene lookup returns CDR1 MNHNS and CDR2 SASEGT. The V end lost 4 bases, the J end lost 1 base, and 17 bases lay between the germline ends. The CDR3 protein is CASSGRGRGRSNQPQHF. The DNA for the CDR3 is TGTGCCAGCAGTGGGCGAGGGAGGGGGAGAAGCAATCAGCCCCAGCATTTT.

The gene calls are TRBV5-5 and TRBJ1-2; D call uncertain. From germline, CDR1 is SGHKS and CDR2 YYEKEE (reference sequence). The V end lost 4 bases, the J end lost 7 bases, and 14 bases lay between the germline ends. The CDR3 loop spans 13 amino acids. CDR3 loop: CASSPERVAGYTF. The CDR3 DNA is TGTGCCAGCAGCCCCGAGCGGGTGGCTGGCTACACCTTC.

CDR3 residues: CASSGLNSPLHF. The CDR3 nucleotides read TGTGCCAGCAGCGGGCTGAATTCACCCCTCCACTTT. The gene calls are TRBV9 and TRBJ1-6; D gene uncertain. CDR1 and CDR2 from the germline V gene are SGDLS and YYNGEE. The CDR3 spans 12 residues. Deletions cut 3 bases from V and 7 bases from J, with 5 bases between.

V and J are TRBV5-4 and TRBJ2-1; 10 bases agree with TRBD2. Germline V gives CDR1 SGHNT, CDR2 YYREEE (reference sequence). This CDR3 is built from 15 residues. After removal of 4 bases from V and 5 bases from J, the junction contained 6 bases not matched to a gene. CDR3 protein: CASSLGTSVNNEQFF. The CDR3 coding sequence is TGTGCCAGCAGCCTGGGGACTAGCGTTAACAATGAGCAGTTCTTC.

V gene TRBV4-1 combines with J gene TRBJ2-7, with a tentative D call TRBD1 (6 bases). The CDR3 is 14 amino acids. V was trimmed by 1 base and J by 4 bases, leaving 11 bases between them. The germline V gene encodes CDR1 MGHRA and CDR2 YSYEKL. The CDR3 reads CASSQARTAYEQYF. The CDR3 DNA reads TGCGCCAGCAGCCAAGCAAGGACAGCATACGAGCAGTACTTC.

The rearrangement uses TRBV25-1 and TRBJ2-2; 7 bases match TRBD1. This CDR3 spans 14 amino acids. After removal of 5 bases from V and 4 bases from J, the junction contained 4 bases not matched to a gene. CDR1 and CDR2 from the germline V gene are MGHDK and SYGVNS. The DNA for the CDR3 is TGTGCCAGCAGTATCTCAGGGGGCACCGGGGAGCTGTTTTTT. It yields the protein CASSISGGTGELFF.

V and J are TRBV6-4 and TRBJ2-7; 7 nucleotides align to TRBD1. Germline loops: CDR1 MRHNA, CDR2 SNTAGT. The CDR3 runs to 16 residues. V shed 6 bases and J 5 bases; nucleotides not matched to a gene: 16. Here the CDR3 DNA reads TGTGCCAGCAGACATACAGGGGCCCCCGAGGTCGACGAGCAGTACGTC. Its translation: CASRHTGAPEVDEQYV.

J is TRBJ1-2 and V is TRBV21-1; no DNA check was done on the table's D call, TRBD1. TRBV21-1 is labeled a pseudogene. There are 17 residues in the CDR3. The CDR3 sequence is CASSRSRRQGARYGYTF. DNA of the CDR3: TGTGCCAGCAGCAGGTCCCGGAGGCAGGGGGCGCGCTATGGCTACACCTTC.

The chain has TRBV11-3 and TRBJ2-3; 9 positions agree with TRBD1. Germline-derived CDR1 and CDR2 are SGHNT and YENEEA. Trimming removed 5 bases from V and 6 bases from J; junction bases left unmatched: 12. The CDR3 contains 16 residues. CDR3: CASSPAHGQGMDTQYF. DNA of the CDR3: TGTGCCAGCAGCCCCGCCCATGGACAGGGGATGGATACGCAGTATTTT.

The chain couples TRBV3-1 (or the pseudogene TRBV3-2) to TRBJ2-3; 10 bases agree with TRBD2. V was clipped by 6 bases and J by 3 bases; unmatched bases: 6. CDR1 and CDR2 (germline): LGHDT, YNNKEL (reference sequence). The length of the CDR3 is 15 residues. CDR3 in amino acids: CASREAGGSTDTQYF. The CDR3 region has the DNA TGTGCCAGCAGGGAAGCGGGGGGGTCAACAGATACGCAGTATTTT.

This clone was counted only a few times. The chain uses TRBV5-4 and TRBJ1-1, with D maybe TRBD1 (5 bases). The CDR3 totals 12 residues. Trimming left V 4 bases short and J 3 bases short, with 7 bases between. CDR1 is SGHNT and CDR2 is YYREEE in the germline V gene (reference sequence). This chain's CDR3 is CASSPRDTEAFF. The CDR3, as DNA: TGTGCCAGCAGCCCCAGGGACACTGAAGCTTTCTTT.

The chain joins TRBV9 to TRBJ2-3; 10 bases align to TRBD2. The CDR3 spans 21 residues. Germline V lookup: CDR1 SGDLS, CDR2 YYNGEE. V gave up 3 bases and J gave up 5 bases; unmatched junction bases: 24. The CDR3 DNA reads as TGTGCCAGCAGCGGTGACGGTCCGAGACTAGCGGGCCGAGAGTTAGGAGATACGCAGTATTTT. It translates to CASSGDGPRLAGRELGDTQYF.